This entry describes one T cell receptor (beta chain). Its antigen is unidentified. Using immunoSEQ multiplex PCR, the repertoire was profiled, and TCRdb retains in-frame clones only, with some absent. The sample lists some 21,000 clones, around 77% seen once, with 17% in the top ten. This record comes from a study of PD-1 blockade in classical Hodgkin lymphoma. General study findings and limits: CD8+ TCR diversity did not rise significantly by C4D1, unlike CD4+. Why the repertoires differ is still unclear, perhaps disease activity or prior therapy. Whoever responded completely had baseline diversity much like that seen in newly diagnosed patients.

All patients experienced relapse after autologous stem cell transplantation, and brentuximab vedotin exposure was variable. The J segment lost 5 bases and the V segment lost 6 bases, leaving 6 bases of the junction unmatched. CDR1 and CDR2 (germline): MDHEN, SYDVKM. This CDR3 is 14 amino acids long. Sequencing was performed on peripheral blood mononuclear cells (PBMCs), taken before the second cycle of nivolumab. The chain combines TRBV28 with TRBJ2-5; 10 bases are shared with TRBD1. The TCR originated in a human donor with classical Hodgkin lymphoma. The CDR3 coding sequence is TGTGCCAGCAGGAAGACAGGGGGCGACGAGACCCAGTACTTC. This gives the protein CASRKTGGDETQYF.